This is a list of T cell receptor beta chains from one sample in a study of cytotoxic CD8 clonotypes in ibrutinib-treated CLL. The data were produced by immunoSEQ multiplex PCR, yet TCRdb's version contains in-frame clones alone and is incomplete. The sample holds more than 200,000 clones, 70% to 75% seen once. This material consisted of PBMCs, taken after 12 months of ibrutinib treatment. The receptors come from a human donor with chronic lymphocytic leukemia. Both conserved end residues are part of each CDR3. D genes are given only for firm matches. For some rows the clone size is stated as once, few or many, or as a class when expanded; others skip it.

D: TRBD1
size: .
V: TRBV6-1
J: TRBJ2-3
DNA: TGTGCCAGCAGTGATCCAGGGGGTCCAAGCCGCACAGATACGCAGTATTTT
CDR3: CASSDPGGPSRTDTQYF

D: TRBD1
size: .
V: TRBV7-7
J: TRBJ2-7
DNA: TGTGCCAGCAGCTCCGTCGAGACAGGGACCCCCTACGAGCAGTACTTC
CDR3: CASSSVETGTPYEQYF

D: .
size: .
V: TRBV7-2
J: TRBJ2-7
DNA: TGTGCCAGCAGCTTCCCGGGAGCTTTTTCCGAGCAGTACTTC
CDR3: CASSFPGAFSEQYF

D: .
size: .
V: TRBV9
J: TRBJ2-3
DNA: TGTGCCAGCAGCGTAGGGTCTAGCTCCTTCACAGATACGCAGTATTTT
CDR3: CASSVGSSSFTDTQYF

D: TRBD2
size: .
V: TRBV25-1
J: TRBJ2-3
DNA: TGTGCCAGCAGTGATGTAGCGGGACGCACAGATACGCAGTATTTT
CDR3: CASSDVAGRTDTQYF

D: TRBD1
size: few
V: TRBV28
J: TRBJ1-1
DNA: TGTGCCAGCAGTTTAGGGACAGGCTATAGAGGGTCTGAAGCTTTCTTT
CDR3: CASSLGTGYRGSEAFF

D: .
size: once
V: TRBV19
J: TRBJ2-1
DNA: TGTGCCAGTAGTATAGAGAGGAGGTACAATGAGCAGTTCTTC
CDR3: CASSIERRYNEQFF

D: .
size: few
V: TRBV7-2
J: TRBJ2-5
DNA: TGTGCCAGCAGCTTCGGAGGGTGGGAGACCCAGTACTTC
CDR3: CASSFGGWETQYF

D: .
size: .
V: TRBV30
J: TRBJ2-7
DNA: TGTGCCTGGAGTGGGGCTTACGAGCAGTACTTC
CDR3: CAWSGAYEQYF

D: .
size: .
V: TRBV11-2
J: TRBJ2-5
DNA: TGTGCCAGCAGCCCCACAGACCCTCTGGAGACCCAGTACTTC
CDR3: CASSPTDPLETQYF

D: .
size: .
V: TRBV4-3
J: TRBJ2-7
DNA: TGCGCCAGCAGCCAAGAGGCTAACAGGGCATCCTACGAGCAGTACTTC
CDR3: CASSQEANRASYEQYF

D: .
size: .
V: TRBV10-3
J: TRBJ2-7
DNA: TGTGCCATCAGTGAATTTGCAGGAATCTACGAGCAGTACTTC
CDR3: CAISEFAGIYEQYF

D: .
size: .
V: TRBV4-3
J: TRBJ2-3
DNA: TGCGCCAGCAGCCGGGGGGGCGTTATAGGAACAGATACGCAGTATTTT
CDR3: CASSRGGVIGTDTQYF

D: .
size: many
V: TRBV10-3
J: TRBJ2-1
DNA: TGTGCCATCAGCGGGACTTCTTACAATGAGCAGTTCTTC
CDR3: CAISGTSYNEQFF

D: .
size: .
V: TRBV7-2
J: TRBJ1-3
DNA: TGTGCCAGCAGCTTAGGGTCTGACTCTGGAAACACCATATATTTT
CDR3: CASSLGSDSGNTIYF

D: .
size: .
V: TRBV5-1
J: TRBJ2-2
DNA: TGCGCCAGCACCCCGCAGAACACCGGGGAGCTGTTTTTT
CDR3: CASTPQNTGELFF

D: .
size: .
V: TRBV30
J: TRBJ2-5
DNA: TGTGCCTGGAGTGGCAGGGTCGAAGAGACCCAGTACTTC
CDR3: CAWSGRVEETQYF

D: .
size: .
V: TRBV7-2
J: TRBJ1-1
DNA: TGTGCCAGCAGACAACCGGGCTTGGGGGCTTTCTTT
CDR3: CASRQPGLGAFF

D: .
size: .
V: TRBV5-1
J: TRBJ2-1
DNA: TGCGCCAGCAGCATCGGACCCGGCTCCTACAATGAGCAGTTCTTC
CDR3: CASSIGPGSYNEQFF

D: TRBD1
size: .
V: TRBV19
J: TRBJ1-1
DNA: TGTGCCAGTAAAGACAGGGAAAGATTAACTGAAGCTTTCTTT
CDR3: CASKDRERLTEAFF

D: .
size: .
V: TRBV11-1
J: TRBJ2-7
DNA: TGTGCCAGCAGCTTAGTGGACGAGCAGTACTTC
CDR3: CASSLVDEQYF